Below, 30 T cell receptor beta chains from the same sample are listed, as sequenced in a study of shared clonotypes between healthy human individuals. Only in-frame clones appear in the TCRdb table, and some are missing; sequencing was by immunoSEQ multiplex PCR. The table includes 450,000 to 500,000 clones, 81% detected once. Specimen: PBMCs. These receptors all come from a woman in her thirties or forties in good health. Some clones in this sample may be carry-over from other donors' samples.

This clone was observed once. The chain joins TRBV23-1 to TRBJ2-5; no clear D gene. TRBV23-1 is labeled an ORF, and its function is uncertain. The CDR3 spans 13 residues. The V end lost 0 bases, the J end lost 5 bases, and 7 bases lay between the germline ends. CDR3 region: CASSQSCRETQYF. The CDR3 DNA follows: TGCGCCAGCAGTCAATCGTGTCGGGAGACCCAGTACTTC.

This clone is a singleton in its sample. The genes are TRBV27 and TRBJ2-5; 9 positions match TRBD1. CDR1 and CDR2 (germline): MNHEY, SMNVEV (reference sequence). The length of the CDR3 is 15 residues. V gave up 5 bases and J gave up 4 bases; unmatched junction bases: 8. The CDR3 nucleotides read TGTGCCAGCAGTCCCCGGGACAGGGTTGGAGAGACCCAGTACTTC. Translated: CASSPRDRVGETQYF.

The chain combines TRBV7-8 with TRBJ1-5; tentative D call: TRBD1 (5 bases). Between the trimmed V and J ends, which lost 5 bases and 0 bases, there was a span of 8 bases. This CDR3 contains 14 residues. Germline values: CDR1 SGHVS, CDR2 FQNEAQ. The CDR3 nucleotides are TGTGCCAGCAGCCTACAGGTTAGCAATCAGCCCCAGCATTTT. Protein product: CASSLQVSNQPQHF.

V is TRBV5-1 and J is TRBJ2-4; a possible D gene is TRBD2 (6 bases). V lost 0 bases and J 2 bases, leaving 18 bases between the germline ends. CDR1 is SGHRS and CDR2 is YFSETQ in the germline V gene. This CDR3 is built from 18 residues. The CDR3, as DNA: TGCGCCAGCAGCTTGGATGTCCTAGCGTTCGGATCCAAAAACATTCAGTACTTC. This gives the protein CASSLDVLAFGSKNIQYF.

CDR3 residues: CASSPRPEYSNQPQHF. The CDR3 DNA is TGTGCCAGCAGCCCAAGACCAGAATATAGCAATCAGCCCCAGCATTTT. J is TRBJ1-5 and V is TRBV5-5; D gene unclear. This CDR3 is built from 16 residues. With 4 bases removed from V and 0 bases from J, the gap between germline ends came to 14 bases. Looked up from germline, CDR1 is SGHKS and CDR2 is YYEKEE (reference sequence).

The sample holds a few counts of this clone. CDR3 DNA sequence: TGTGCCAGCAAGCGTTCGGACGGAAACACCATATATTTT. Translated: CASKRSDGNTIYF. V gene TRBV2 combines with J gene TRBJ1-3; D is ambiguous. CDR3 length equals 13 residues. Germline V gene sequence: CDR1 SNHLY, CDR2 FYNNEI. V was pared by 7 bases and J by 4 bases, with 11 bases between.

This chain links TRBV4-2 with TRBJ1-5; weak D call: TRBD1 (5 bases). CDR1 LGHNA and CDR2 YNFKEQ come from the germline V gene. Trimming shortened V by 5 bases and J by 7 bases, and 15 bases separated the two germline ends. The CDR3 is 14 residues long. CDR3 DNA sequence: TGTGCCAGCAGCTTGGGGCCGGGAGAACAGCCCCAGCATTTT. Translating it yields CASSLGPGEQPQHF.

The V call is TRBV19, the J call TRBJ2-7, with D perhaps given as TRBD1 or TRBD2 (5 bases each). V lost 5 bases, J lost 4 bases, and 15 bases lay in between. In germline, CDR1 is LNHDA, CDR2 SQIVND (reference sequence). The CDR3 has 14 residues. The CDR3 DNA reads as TGTGCCAGTAGTGGCCGGGACGGGTGGTACGAGCAGTACTTC. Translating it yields CASSGRDGWYEQYF.

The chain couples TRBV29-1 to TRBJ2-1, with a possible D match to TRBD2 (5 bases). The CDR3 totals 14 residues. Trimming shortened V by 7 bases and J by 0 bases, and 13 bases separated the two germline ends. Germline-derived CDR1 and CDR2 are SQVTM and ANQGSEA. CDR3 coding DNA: TGCAGCGCTGGGAGCGGTAGCTCCTACAATGAGCAGTTCTTC. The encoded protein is CSAGSGSSYNEQFF.

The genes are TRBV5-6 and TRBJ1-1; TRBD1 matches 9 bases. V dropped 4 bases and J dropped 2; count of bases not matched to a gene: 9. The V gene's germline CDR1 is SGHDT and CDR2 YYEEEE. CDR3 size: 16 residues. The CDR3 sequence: CASSIRDRAGNTEAFF. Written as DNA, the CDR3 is TGTGCCAGCAGCATCCGGGACAGGGCCGGCAACACTGAAGCTTTCTTT.

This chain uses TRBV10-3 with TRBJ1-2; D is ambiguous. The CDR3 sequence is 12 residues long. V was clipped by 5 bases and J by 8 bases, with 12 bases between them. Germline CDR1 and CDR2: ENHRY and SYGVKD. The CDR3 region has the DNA TGTGCCATCAGTTGGGAGGGATACGGCTACACCTTC. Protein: CAISWEGYGYTF.

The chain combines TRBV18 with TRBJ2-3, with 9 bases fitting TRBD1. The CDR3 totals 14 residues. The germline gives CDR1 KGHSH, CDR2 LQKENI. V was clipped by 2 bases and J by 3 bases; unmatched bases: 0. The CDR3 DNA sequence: TGTGCCAGCTCACCAGGGACAGGGACAGATACGCAGTATTTT. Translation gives CASSPGTGTDTQYF.

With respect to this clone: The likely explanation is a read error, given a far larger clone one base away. The CDR3 nucleotides are TGTGCCAGCAGCTTAGGCAGCCAGAGCCCCTACGAGCAGTACTTC. Translation: CASSLGSQSPYEQYF. The chain is built from TRBV7-2 and TRBJ2-7; D ambiguous. V was clipped by 1 base and J by 2 bases, with 12 bases between them. The CDR3 is 15 residues long. Germline V gene data show CDR1 as SGHTA and CDR2 as FQGNSA.

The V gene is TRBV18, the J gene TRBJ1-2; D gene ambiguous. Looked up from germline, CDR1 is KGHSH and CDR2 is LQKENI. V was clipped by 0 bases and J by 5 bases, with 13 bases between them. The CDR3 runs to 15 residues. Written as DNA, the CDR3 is TGTGCCAGCTCACCACCCCCGGACGGGATATATGGCTACACCTTC. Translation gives CASSPPPDGIYGYTF.

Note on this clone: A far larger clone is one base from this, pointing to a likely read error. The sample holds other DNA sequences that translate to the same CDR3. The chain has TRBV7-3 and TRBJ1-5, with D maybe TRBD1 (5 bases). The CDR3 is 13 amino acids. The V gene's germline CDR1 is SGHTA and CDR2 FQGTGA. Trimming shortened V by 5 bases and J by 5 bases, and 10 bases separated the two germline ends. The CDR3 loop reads CASSADSHQPQHF. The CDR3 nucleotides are TGTGCCAGCAGCGCAGACAGCCATCAGCCCCAGCATTTT.

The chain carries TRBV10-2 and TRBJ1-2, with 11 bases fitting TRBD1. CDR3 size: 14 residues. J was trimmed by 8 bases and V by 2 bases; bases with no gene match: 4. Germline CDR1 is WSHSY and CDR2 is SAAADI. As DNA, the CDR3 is TGCGCCAGCAGTGAGAATGGACAGGGGGCCGGCTACACCTTC. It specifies CASSENGQGAGYTF.

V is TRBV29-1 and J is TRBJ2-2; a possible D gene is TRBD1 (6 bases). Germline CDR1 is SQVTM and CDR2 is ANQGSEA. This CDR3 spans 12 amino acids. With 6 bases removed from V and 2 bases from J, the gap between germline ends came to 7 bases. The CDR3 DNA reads TGCAGCGTCGGGACAAACACCGGGGAGCTGTTTTTT. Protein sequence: CSVGTNTGELFF.

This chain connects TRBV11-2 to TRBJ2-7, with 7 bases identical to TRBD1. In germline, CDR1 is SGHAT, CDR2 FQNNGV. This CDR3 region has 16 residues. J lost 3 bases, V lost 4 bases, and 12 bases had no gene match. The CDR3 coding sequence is TGTGCCAGCAGCTCCCCCCGTGCGACAGGGAACTACGAGCAGTACTTC. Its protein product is CASSSPRATGNYEQYF.

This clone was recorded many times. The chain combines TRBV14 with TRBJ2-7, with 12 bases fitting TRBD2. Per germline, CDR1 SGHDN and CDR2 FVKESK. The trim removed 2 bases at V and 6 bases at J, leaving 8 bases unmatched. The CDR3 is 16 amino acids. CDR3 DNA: TGTGCCAGCAGCCAAAAAAGACTAGCGGGAGTGAGCGAGCAGTACTTC. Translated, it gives CASSQKRLAGVSEQYF.

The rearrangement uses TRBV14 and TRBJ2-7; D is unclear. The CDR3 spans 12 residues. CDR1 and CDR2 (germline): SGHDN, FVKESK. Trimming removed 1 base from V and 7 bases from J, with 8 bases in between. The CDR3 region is CASSQVGWEQYF. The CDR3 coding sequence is TGTGCCAGCAGCCAAGTGGGGTGGGAGCAGTACTTC. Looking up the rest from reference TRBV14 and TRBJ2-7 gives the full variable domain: EAGVTQFPSHSVIEKGQTVTLRCDPISGHDNLYWYRRVMGKEIKFLLHFVKESKQDESGMPNNRFLAERTGGTYSTLKVQPAELEDSGVYFCASSQVGWEQYFGPGTRLTVT.

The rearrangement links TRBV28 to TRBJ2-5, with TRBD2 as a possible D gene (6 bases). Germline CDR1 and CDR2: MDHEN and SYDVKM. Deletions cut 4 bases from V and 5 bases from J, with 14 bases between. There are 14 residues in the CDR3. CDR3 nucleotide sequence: TGTGCCAGCAGTTATGAGCCGGGAGTGGAGACCCAGTACTTC. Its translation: CASSYEPGVETQYF.

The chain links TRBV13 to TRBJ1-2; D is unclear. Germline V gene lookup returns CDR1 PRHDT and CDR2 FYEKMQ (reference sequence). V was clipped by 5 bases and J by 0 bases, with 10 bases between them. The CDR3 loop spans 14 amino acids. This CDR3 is CASSPRTANYGYTF. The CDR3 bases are TGTGCCAGCAGCCCACGGACGGCTAACTATGGCTACACCTTC.

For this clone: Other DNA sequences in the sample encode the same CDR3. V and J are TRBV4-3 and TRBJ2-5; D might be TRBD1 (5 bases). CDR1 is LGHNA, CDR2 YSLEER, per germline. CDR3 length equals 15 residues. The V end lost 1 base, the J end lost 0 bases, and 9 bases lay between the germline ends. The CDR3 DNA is TGCGCCAGCAGCCAAGGCCAGGGCTACCAAGAGACCCAGTACTTC. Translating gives CASSQGQGYQETQYF.

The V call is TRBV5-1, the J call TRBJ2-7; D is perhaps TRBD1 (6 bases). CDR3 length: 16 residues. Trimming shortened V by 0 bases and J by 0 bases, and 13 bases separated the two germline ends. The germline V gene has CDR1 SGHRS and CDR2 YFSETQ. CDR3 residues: CASSLGGQTGSYEQYF. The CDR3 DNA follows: TGCGCCAGCAGCTTGGGCGGACAGACGGGCTCCTACGAGCAGTACTTC.

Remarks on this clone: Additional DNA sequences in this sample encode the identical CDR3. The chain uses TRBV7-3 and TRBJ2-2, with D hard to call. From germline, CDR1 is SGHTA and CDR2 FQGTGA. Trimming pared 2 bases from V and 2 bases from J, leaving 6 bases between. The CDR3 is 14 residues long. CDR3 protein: CASSLGLNTGELFF. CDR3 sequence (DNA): TGTGCCAGCAGCTTAGGGCTTAACACCGGGGAGCTGTTTTTT.

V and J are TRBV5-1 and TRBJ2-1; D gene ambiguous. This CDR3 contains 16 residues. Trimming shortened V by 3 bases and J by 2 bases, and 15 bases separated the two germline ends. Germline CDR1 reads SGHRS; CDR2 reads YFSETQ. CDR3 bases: TGCGCCAGCAGCTCCGGGTCGGGTGCCGCCTACAATGAGCAGTTCTTC. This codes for CASSSGSGAAYNEQFF. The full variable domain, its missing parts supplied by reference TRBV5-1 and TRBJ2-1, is KAGVTQTPRYLIKTRGQQVTLSCSPISGHRSVSWYQQTPGQGLQFLFEYFSETQRNKGNFPGRFSGRQFSNSRSEMNVSTLELGDSALYLCASSSGSGAAYNEQFFGPGTRLTVL.

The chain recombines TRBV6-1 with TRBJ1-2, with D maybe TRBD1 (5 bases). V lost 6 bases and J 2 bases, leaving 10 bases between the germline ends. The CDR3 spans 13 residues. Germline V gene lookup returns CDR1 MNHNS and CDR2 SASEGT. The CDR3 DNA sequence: TGTGCCAGCAGCGTCGACAGAAACTATGGCTACACCTTC. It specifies CASSVDRNYGYTF.

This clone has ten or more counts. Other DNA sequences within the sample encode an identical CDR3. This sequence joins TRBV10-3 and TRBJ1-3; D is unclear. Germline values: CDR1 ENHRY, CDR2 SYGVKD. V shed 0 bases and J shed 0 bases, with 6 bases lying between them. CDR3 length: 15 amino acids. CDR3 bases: TGTGCCATCAGTGAGTCCGCGGACTCTGGAAACACCATATATTTT. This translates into CAISESADSGNTIYF.

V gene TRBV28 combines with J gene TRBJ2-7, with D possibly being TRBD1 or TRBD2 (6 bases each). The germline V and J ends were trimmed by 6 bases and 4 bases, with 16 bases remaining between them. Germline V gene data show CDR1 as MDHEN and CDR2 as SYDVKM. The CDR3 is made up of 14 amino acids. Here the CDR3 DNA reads TGTGCCAGCAGCGCCCCGGGGGCTACTTACGAGCAGTACTTC. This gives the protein CASSAPGATYEQYF.

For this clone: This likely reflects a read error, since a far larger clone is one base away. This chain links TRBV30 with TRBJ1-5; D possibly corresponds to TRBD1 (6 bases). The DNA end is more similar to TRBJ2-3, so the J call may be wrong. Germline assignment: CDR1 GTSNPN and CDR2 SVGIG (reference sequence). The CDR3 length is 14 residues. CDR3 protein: CAWSTGQNNQPQYF. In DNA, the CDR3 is TGTGCCTGGAGTACTGGACAGAACAATCAGCCCCAGTATTTT.